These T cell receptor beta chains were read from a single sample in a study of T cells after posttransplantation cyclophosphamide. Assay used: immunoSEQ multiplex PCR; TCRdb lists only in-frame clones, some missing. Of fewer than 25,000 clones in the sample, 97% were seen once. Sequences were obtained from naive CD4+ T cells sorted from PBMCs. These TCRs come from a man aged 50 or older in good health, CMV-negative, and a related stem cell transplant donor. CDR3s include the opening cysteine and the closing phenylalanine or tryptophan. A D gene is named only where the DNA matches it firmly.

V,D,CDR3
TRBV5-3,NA,CARSLKPGRRVPIYEQYF
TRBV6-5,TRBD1,CASSYSTGVSYEQYF
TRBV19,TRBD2,CASSRASGSSSYNEQFF
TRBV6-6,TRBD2,CASSTGTTTYEQYF
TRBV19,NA,CASRVRGNEQFF
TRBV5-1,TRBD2,CASSPPGGRAYEQYF
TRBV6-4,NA,CASSPGRENYGYTF
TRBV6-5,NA,CASSQGRADQPQHF
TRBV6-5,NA,CASSYIGGANYGYTF
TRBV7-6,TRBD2,CASSPHLAGGLPSSYEQYF